The sequence of this T cell receptor beta chain was determined in a study of neurological immune-mediated disorders. This clonotype was seen at least ten times. The CDR3 length is 16 residues. The germline CDR1 and CDR2 sequences are SGHRS and YFSETQ. V lost 4 bases to trimming and J lost 4 bases; unmatched junction nucleotides: 11. The making of cDNA relied on 5'RACE with 10-nucleotide random UMIs. Via MiXCR, TCRdb re-called the 5' RACE reads, giving one row per CDR3 protein. The table has 55,000 to 75,000 distinct CDR3 sequences, 5.2% seen once. The clonotype originates from a human donor with multiple sclerosis. The donor label of this sample is uncertain. What was sequenced was PBMCs. This rearrangement joins TRBV5-1 to TRBJ2-3, with 8 bases identical to TRBD2. The CDR3 region has the DNA TGCGCCAGCAGCCCTTCTTACGGGGGGGCCGCAGATACGCAGTATTTT. Its translation: CASSPSYGGAADTQYF.